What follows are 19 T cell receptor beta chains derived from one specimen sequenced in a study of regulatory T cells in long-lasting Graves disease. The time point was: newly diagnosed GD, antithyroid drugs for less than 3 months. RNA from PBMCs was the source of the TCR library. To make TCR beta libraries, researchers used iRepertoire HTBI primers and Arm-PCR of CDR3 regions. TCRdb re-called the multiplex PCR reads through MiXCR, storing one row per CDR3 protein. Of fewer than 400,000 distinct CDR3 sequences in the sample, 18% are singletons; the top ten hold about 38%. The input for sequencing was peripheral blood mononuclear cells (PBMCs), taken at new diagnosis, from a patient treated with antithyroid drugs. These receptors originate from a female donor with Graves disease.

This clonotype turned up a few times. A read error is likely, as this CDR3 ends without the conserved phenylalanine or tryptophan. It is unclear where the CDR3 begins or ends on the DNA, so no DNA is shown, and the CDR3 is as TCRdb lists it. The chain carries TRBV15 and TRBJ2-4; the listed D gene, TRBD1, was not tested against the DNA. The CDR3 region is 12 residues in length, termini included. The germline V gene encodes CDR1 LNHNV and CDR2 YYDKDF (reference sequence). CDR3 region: CATSSDRDAPTV.

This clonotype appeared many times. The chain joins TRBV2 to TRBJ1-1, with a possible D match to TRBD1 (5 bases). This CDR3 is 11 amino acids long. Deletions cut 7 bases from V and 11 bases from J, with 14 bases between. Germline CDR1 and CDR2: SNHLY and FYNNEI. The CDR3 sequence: CASNKGGDAFF. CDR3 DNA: TGTGCCAGCAATAAAGGAGGGGATGCTTTCTTT.

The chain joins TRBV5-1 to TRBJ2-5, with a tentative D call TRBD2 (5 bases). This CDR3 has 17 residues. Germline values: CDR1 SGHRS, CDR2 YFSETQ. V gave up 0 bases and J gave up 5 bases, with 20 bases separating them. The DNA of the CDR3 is TGCGCCAGCAGCTTGGGAGCGGACGGAGGAGGTGGGGAGACCCAGTACTTC. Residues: CASSLGADGGGGETQYF. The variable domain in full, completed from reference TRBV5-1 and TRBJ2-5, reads KAGVTQTPRYLIKTRGQQVTLSCSPISGHRSVSWYQQTPGQGLQFLFEYFSETQRNKGNFPGRFSGRQFSNSRSEMNVSTLELGDSALYLCASSLGADGGGGETQYFGPGTRLLVL.

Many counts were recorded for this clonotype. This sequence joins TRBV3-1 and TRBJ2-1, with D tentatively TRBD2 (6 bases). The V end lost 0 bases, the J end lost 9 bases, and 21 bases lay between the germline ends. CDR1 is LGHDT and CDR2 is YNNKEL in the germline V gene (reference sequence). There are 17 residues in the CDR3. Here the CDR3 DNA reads TGTGCCAGCAGCCAAGATCTGAGGGGACTTAGCGGAAGTGAGCAGTTCTTC. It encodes CASSQDLRGLSGSEQFF.

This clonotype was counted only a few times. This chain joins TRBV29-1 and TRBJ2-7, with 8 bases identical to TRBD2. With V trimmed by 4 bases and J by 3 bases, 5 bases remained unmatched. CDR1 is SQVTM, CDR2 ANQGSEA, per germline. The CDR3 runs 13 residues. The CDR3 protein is CSVGREAGYEQYF. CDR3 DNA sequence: TGCAGCGTTGGGCGGGAGGCGGGCTACGAGCAGTACTTC.

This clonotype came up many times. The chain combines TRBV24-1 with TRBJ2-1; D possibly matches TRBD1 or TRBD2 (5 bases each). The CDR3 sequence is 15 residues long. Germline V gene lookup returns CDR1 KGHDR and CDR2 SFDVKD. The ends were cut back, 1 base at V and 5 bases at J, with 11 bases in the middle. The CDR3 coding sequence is TGTGCCACCAGTGATTTCCGGGACCCTGACAATGAGCAGTTCTTC. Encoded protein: CATSDFRDPDNEQFF.

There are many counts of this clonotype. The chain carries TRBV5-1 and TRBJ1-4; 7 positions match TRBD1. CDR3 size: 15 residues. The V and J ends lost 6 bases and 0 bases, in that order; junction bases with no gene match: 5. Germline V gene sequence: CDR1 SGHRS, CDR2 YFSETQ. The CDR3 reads CASKRQGPTNEKLFF. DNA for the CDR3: TGCGCCAGCAAGAGACAGGGCCCAACTAATGAAAAACTGTTTTTT.

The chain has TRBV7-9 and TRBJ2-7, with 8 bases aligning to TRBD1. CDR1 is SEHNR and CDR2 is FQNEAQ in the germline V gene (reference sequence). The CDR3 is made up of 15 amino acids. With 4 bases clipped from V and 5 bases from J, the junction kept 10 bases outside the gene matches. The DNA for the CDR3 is TGTGCCAGCAGCTCCGGACAGGGTGTTCACAACGAGCAGTACTTC. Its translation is CASSSGQGVHNEQYF.

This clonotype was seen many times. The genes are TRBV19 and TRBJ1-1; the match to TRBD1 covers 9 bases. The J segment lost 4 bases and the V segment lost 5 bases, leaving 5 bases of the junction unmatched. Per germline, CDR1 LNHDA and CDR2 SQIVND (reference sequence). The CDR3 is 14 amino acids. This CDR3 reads CASSAKTGGTEAFF. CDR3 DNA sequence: TGTGCCAGTAGTGCAAAGACAGGGGGCACTGAAGCTTTCTTT.

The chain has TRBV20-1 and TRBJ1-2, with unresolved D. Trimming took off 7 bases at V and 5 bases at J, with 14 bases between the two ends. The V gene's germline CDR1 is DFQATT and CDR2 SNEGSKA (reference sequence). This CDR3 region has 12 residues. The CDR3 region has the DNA TGCAGTGTTGATGGGGTTCGGTATGGCTACACCTTC. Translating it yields CSVDGVRYGYTF.

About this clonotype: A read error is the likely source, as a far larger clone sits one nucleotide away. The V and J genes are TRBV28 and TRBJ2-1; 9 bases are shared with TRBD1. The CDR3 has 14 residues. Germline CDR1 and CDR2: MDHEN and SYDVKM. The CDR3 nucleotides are TGTGCCAGCAGTCCGAAGACAGGGGGTAATGGGCAGTTCTTC. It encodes CASSPKTGGNGQFF.

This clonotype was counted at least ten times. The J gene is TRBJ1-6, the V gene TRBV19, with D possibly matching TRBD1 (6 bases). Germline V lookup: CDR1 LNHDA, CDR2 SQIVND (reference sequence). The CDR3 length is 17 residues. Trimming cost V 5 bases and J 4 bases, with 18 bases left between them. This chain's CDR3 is CASSLRGGRDYNSPLHF. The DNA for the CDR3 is TGTGCCAGTAGTCTACGGGGGGGCCGCGATTATAATTCACCCCTCCACTTT.

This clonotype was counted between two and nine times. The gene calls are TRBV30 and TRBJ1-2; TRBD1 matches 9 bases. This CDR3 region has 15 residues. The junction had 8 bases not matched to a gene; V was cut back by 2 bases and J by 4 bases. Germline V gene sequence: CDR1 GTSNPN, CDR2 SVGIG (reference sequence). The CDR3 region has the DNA TGTGCCTGGAGTAGTACAGGGGGCGCAGGCTATGGCTACACCTTC. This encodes CAWSSTGGAGYGYTF. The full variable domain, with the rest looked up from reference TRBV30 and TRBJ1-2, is SQTIHQWPATLVQPVGSPLSLECTVEGTSNPNLYWYRQAAGRGLQLLFYSVGIGQISSEVPQNLSASRPQDRQFILSSKKLLLSDSGFYLCAWSSTGGAGYGYTFGSGTRLTVV.

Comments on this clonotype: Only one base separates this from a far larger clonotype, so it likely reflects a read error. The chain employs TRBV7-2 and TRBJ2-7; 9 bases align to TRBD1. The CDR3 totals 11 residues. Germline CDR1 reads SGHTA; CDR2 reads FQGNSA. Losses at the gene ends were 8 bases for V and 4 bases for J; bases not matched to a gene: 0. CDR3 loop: CASGQGYEQYF. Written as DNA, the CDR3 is TGTGCCAGCGGACAGGGGTACGAGCAGTACTTC.

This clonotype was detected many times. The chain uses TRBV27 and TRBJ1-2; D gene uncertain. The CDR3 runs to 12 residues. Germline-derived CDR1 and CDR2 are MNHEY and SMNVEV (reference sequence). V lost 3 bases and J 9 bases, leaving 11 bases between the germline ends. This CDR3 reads CASSLEGERYTF. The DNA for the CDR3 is TGTGCCAGCAGTTTGGAAGGAGAGCGCTACACCTTC.

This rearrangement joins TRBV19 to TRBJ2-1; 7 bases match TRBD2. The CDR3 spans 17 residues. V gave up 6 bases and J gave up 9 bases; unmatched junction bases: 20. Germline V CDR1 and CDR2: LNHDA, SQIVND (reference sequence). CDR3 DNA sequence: TGTGCCAGTAGCCCCCTAATGAGCGGGATCCAGCAGGGTGAGCAGTTCTTC. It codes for CASSPLMSGIQQGEQFF.

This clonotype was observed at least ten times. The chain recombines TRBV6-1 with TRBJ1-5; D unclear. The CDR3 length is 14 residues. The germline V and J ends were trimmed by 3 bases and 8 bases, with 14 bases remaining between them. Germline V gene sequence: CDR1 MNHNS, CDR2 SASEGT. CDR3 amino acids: CASSDIGIEEPQHF. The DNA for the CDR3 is TGTGCCAGCAGTGATATCGGCATCGAGGAGCCCCAGCATTTT.

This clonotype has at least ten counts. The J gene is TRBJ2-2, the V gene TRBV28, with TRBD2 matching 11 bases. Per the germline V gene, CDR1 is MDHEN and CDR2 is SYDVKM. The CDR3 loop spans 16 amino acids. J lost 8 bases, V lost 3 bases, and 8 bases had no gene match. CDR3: CASSFSGRAVAGELFF. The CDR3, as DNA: TGTGCCAGCAGTTTTAGCGGGAGGGCCGTCGCGGGGGAGCTGTTTTTT. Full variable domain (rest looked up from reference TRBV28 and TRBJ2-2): DVKVTQSSRYLVKRTGEKVFLECVQDMDHENMFWYRQDPGLGLRLIYFSYDVKMKEKGDIPEGYSVSREKKERFSLILESASTNQTSMYLCASSFSGRAVAGELFFGEGSRLTVL.

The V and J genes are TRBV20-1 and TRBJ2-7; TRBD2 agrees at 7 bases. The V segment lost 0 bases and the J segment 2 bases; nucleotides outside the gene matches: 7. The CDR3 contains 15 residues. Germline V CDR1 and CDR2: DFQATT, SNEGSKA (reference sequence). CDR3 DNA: TGCAGTGCTAGAGAGAGGGGACTAACGGCCTACGAGCAGTACTTC. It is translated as CSARERGLTAYEQYF.